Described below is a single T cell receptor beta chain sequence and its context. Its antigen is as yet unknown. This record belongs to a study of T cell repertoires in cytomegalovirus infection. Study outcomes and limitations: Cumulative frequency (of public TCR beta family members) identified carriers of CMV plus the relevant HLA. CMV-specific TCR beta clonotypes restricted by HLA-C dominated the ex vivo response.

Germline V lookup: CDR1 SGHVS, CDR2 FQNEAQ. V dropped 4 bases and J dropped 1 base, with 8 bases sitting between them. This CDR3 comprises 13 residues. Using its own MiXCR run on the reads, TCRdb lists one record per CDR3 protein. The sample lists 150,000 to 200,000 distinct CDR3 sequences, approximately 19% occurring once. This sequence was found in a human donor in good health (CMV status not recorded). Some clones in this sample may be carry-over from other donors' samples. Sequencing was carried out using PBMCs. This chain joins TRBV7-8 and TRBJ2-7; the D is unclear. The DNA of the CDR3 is TGTGCCAGCAGCTCCTCGGCTTCCTACGAGCAGTACTTC. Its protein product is CASSSSASYEQYF.